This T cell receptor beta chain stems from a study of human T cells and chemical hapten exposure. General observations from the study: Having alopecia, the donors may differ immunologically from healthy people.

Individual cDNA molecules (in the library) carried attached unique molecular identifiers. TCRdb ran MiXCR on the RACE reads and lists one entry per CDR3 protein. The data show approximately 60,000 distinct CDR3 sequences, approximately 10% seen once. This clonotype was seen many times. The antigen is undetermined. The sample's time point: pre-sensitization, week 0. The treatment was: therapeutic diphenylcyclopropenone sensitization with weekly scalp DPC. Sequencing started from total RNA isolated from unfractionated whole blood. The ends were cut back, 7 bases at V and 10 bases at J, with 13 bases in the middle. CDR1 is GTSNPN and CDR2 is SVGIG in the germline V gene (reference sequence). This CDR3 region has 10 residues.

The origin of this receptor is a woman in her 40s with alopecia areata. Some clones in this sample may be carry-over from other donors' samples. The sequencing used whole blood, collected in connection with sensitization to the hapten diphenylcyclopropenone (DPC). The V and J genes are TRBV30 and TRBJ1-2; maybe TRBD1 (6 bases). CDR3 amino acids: CASEQGPYTF. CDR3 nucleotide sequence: TGTGCCTCCGAACAGGGCCCCTACACCTTC.